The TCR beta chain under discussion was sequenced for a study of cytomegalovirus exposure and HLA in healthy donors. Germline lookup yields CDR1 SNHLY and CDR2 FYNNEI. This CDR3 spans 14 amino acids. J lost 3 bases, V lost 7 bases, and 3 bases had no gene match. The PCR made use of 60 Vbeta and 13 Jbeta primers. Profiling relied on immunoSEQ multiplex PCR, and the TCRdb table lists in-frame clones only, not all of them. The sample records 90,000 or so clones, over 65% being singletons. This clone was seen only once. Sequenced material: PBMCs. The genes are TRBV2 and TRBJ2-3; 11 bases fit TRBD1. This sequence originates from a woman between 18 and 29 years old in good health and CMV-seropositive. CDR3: CASNGQGATDTQYF. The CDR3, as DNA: TGTGCCAGCAACGGACAGGGGGCAACAGATACGCAGTATTTT. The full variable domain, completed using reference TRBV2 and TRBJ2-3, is EPEVTQTPSHQVTQMGQEVILRCVPISNHLYFYWYRQILGQKVEFLVSFYNNEISEKSEIFDDQFSVERPDGSNFTLKIRSTKLEDSAMYFCASNGQGATDTQYFGPGTRLTVL.